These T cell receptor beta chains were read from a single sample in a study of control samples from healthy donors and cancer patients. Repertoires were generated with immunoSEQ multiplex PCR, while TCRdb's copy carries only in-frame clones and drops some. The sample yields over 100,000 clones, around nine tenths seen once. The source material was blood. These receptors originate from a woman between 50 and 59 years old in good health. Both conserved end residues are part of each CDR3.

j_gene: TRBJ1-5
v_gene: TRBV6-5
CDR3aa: CASSSGQISNQPQHF

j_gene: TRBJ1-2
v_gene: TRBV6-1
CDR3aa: CASSGGGLWRAYGYTF

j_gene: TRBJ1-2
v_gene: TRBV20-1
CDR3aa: CSASQPGQNGYTF

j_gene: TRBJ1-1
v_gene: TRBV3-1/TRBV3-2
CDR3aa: CASSQGNTEAFF

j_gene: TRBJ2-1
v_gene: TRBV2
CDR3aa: CASSAGTTSEQFF

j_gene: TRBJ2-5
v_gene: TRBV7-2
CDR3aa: CASSLDRGHQLAQYF

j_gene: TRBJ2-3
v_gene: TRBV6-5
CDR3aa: CASSYSGGPGADTQYF

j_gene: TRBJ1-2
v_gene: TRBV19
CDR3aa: CATRGGIPYGYTF

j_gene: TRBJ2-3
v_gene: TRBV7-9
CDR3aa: CASSPGLAGARTDTQYF

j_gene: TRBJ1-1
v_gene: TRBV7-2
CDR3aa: CASSSPLVRTEAFF

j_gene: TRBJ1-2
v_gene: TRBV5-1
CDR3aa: CASSSYDRGRSNYGYTF

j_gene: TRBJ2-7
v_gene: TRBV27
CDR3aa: CASSFGTASYEQYF

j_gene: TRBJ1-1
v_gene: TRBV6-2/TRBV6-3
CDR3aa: CASSYLGPEAFF

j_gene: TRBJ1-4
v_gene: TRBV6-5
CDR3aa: CASSYNPQGEKKLFF

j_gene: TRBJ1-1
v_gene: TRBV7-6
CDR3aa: CASSHDRETGDTEAFF

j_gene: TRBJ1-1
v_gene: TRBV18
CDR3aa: CASSLGTGLGTEAFF